Below, 28 T cell receptor beta chains from the same sample are listed, as sequenced in a study of blood T cell repertoires in COVID-19. Sequencing was performed with immunoSEQ multiplex PCR; in TCRdb, only in-frame clones are kept and a portion is missing. The profile shows 65,000 to 75,000 clones, roughly 80% of them singletons. The sequenced material came from peripheral blood. The receptors derive from a woman at least 80 years old with acute or convalescent COVID-19.

The rearrangement joins TRBV28 to TRBJ1-2; no firm D call. Deletions cut 8 bases from V and 0 bases from J, with 7 bases between. The CDR3 covers 12 residues. Germline V gene lookup returns CDR1 MDHEN and CDR2 SYDVKM. Here the CDR3 reads CASGPANYGYTF. In DNA, the CDR3 is TGTGCCAGCGGGCCGGCTAACTATGGCTACACCTTC.

The gene calls are TRBV6-5 and TRBJ1-4; tentatively, D is TRBD1 (5 bases). The V end was cut by 4 bases, the J end by 10 bases, with 16 bases between. This CDR3 comprises 14 residues. Germline lookup yields CDR1 MNHEY and CDR2 SVGAGI. The chain's CDR3 is CASSSASGAGKLFF. The CDR3 bases are TGTGCCAGCAGTTCAGCTAGTGGGGCAGGAAAACTGTTTTTT.

The gene calls are TRBV10-2 and TRBJ2-5; D not resolved. Trimming took 8 bases from V and 5 from J, leaving 18 bases between them. Germline V gives CDR1 WSHSY, CDR2 SAAADI. The CDR3 runs 14 residues. Written as DNA, the CDR3 is TGCGCCAGCCGCGAGCCTCCACCTATGGAGACCCAGTACTTC. This encodes CASREPPPMETQYF.

This sequence joins TRBV2 and TRBJ1-6; possible D gene TRBD1, 6 bases. The CDR3 totals 17 residues. Germline V gives CDR1 SNHLY, CDR2 FYNNEI. V gave up 6 bases and J gave up 3 bases, with 18 bases separating them. The CDR3 reads CASRIFRGGDYNSPLHF. CDR3 DNA: TGTGCCAGCAGAATTTTTCGCGGGGGCGACTATAATTCACCCCTCCACTTT.

The V gene is TRBV5-4, the J gene TRBJ2-3, with 8 nucleotides matching TRBD2. The J segment lost 6 bases and the V segment lost 5 bases, leaving 11 bases of the junction unmatched. The V gene's germline CDR1 is SGHNT and CDR2 YYREEE (reference sequence). The CDR3 length is 15 residues. The CDR3 here is CASSRPGLGLDTQYF. The DNA of the CDR3 is TGTGCCAGCAGTCGACCGGGACTAGGGCTTGATACGCAGTATTTT.

CDR3 nucleotide sequence: TGTGCCACCAGCAGTGGGCCGCGGGGGAGGGCTGACTATGGCTACACCTTC. Amino acid sequence: CATSSGPRGRADYGYTF. The chain links TRBV15 to TRBJ1-2; tentative D call: TRBD1 (5 bases). CDR3 length equals 17 residues. Germline CDR1 reads LNHNV; CDR2 reads YYDKDF (reference sequence). Trimming removed 3 bases from V and 3 bases from J, with 20 bases in between.

V is TRBV19 and J is TRBJ2-2, with TRBD2 as a possible D gene (6 bases). The CDR3 has 15 residues. The V gene lost 5 bases and the J gene lost 1 base, with 11 bases spanning the gap. Per germline, CDR1 LNHDA and CDR2 SQIVND (reference sequence). The CDR3 protein is CASSVGRGNTGELFF. In DNA, the CDR3 is TGTGCCAGTAGTGTGGGGCGGGGGAACACCGGGGAGCTGTTTTTT.

The rearrangement joins TRBV19 to TRBJ2-3; 10 bases fit TRBD2. The ends lost 9 bases at V and 2 bases at J; junction bases unmatched: 8. The CDR3 consists of 15 residues. Germline V gene data show CDR1 as LNHDA and CDR2 as SQIVND (reference sequence). The CDR3 is CASSLAGAITDTQYF. CDR3 nucleotides: TGTGCCAGCAGTCTAGCGGGAGCTATCACAGATACGCAGTATTTT.

This sequence joins TRBV9 and TRBJ2-1; D is unclear. The CDR3 totals 11 residues. The germline V gene encodes CDR1 SGDLS and CDR2 YYNGEE. Trimming stripped 2 bases from V and 9 bases from J, with 6 bases between. CDR3 region: CASSVSIEQFF. The CDR3 DNA reads as TGTGCCAGCAGCGTGTCTATTGAGCAGTTCTTC.

Regarding this clone: No conserved phenylalanine or tryptophan ends this CDR3, so it is likely a read error. The DNA is left out, because the CDR3 cannot be placed on it with certainty; the CDR3 is given as TCRdb lists it. The V call is TRBV10-2, the J call TRBJ2-3; the table calls TRBD1, which could not be checked here. Germline V lookup: CDR1 WSHSY, CDR2 SAAADI. The CDR3 is 11 residues long, counting both termini. CDR3 sequence reads: CASRTGTVTLY.

The chain is built from TRBV11-3 and TRBJ1-1; the match to TRBD1 covers 8 bases. In germline, CDR1 is SGHNT, CDR2 YENEEA. After removal of 3 bases from V and 5 bases from J, the junction contained 5 bases not matched to a gene. The CDR3 extends over 14 amino acids. CDR3 residues: CASSLRQGSTEAFF. The DNA for the CDR3 is TGTGCCAGCAGCTTGAGACAGGGGTCAACTGAAGCTTTCTTT.

This clone occurred once. The genes are TRBV21-1 and TRBJ2-4; TRBD1 is the table's D call, not checked against the DNA. TRBV21-1 is recorded as a pseudogene. The CDR3 loop spans 14 amino acids. The CDR3 loop is CASSKRGAPGQQYF. CDR3 DNA sequence: TGTGCCAGCAGCAAAAGGGGGGCCCCGGGACAGCAGTACTTC.

A note on this clone: At the DNA level, this CDR3 is encoded by other sequences in the same sample as well. The V call is TRBV7-9, the J call TRBJ2-7; D is unclear. V shed 4 bases and J shed 2 bases, with 3 bases lying between them. The CDR3 is 11 amino acids. Germline V gives CDR1 SEHNR, CDR2 FQNEAQ (reference sequence). CDR3 nucleotide sequence: TGTGCCAGCAGCTCAGCCTACGAGCAGTACTTC. Protein: CASSSAYEQYF.

This clone was detected only once. The chain recombines TRBV6-4 with TRBJ1-1, with D unclear. V shed 6 bases and J shed 1 base, with 9 bases lying between them. Germline V CDR1 and CDR2: MRHNA, SNTAGT. The CDR3 runs 13 residues. CDR3 nucleotides: TGTGCCAGCAGAACGGAGTCGAACACTGAAGCTTTCTTT. It translates to CASRTESNTEAFF.

The chain combines TRBV3-1 (or the pseudogene TRBV3-2) with TRBJ2-1; TRBD2 matches 8 bases. Germline V gene data show CDR1 as LGHDT and CDR2 as YNNKEL (reference sequence). CDR3 length: 16 residues. Germline trimming cut 7 bases from V and 7 bases from J; bases unmatched to any gene: 15. This chain's CDR3 is CASTIWSGGQINEQFF. The CDR3 DNA sequence: TGTGCCAGCACCATCTGGAGCGGGGGCCAGATTAATGAGCAGTTCTTC.

The CDR3 here is CASSPGQSGAATNEKLFF. The DNA for the CDR3 is TGTGCCAGCAGCCCCGGGCAGTCTGGGGCTGCAACTAATGAAAAACTGTTTTTT. V is TRBV7-9 and J is TRBJ1-4, with a possible D match to TRBD1 (5 bases). Trimming pared 5 bases from V and 0 bases from J, leaving 19 bases between. CDR1 is SEHNR, CDR2 FQNEAQ, per germline (reference sequence). The CDR3 contains 18 residues. The full variable domain, completed using reference TRBV7-9 and TRBJ1-4, is DTGVSQNPRHKITKRGQNVTFRCDPISEHNRLYWYRQTLGQGPEFLTYFQNEAQLEKSRLLSDRFSAERPKGSFSTLEIQRTEQGDSAMYLCASSPGQSGAATNEKLFFGSGTQLSVL.

This clone was picked up a small number of times. V and J are TRBV5-5 and TRBJ2-1, with a tentative D call TRBD2 (6 bases). The germline V and J ends were trimmed by 1 base and 7 bases, with 12 bases remaining between them. Germline V gene sequence: CDR1 SGHKS, CDR2 YYEKEE (reference sequence). This CDR3 spans 14 amino acids. For the CDR3, the DNA is TGTGCCAGCAGCTTGCTGCGGGGAGGAAATGAGCAGTTCTTC. Translating gives CASSLLRGGNEQFF.

This chain uses TRBV7-9 with TRBJ1-1; TRBD1 is a possible D gene (5 bases). CDR3 size: 13 residues. V shed 4 bases and J shed 5 bases, with 11 bases lying between them. Germline loops: CDR1 SEHNR, CDR2 FQNEAQ (reference sequence). CDR3 in amino acids: CASSSWGGTEAFF. The CDR3 nucleotides read TGTGCCAGCAGCTCGTGGGGGGGTACTGAAGCTTTCTTT. Full variable domain (rest looked up from reference TRBV7-9 and TRBJ1-1): DTGVSQNPRHKITKRGQNVTFRCDPISEHNRLYWYRQTLGQGPEFLTYFQNEAQLEKSRLLSDRFSAERPKGSFSTLEIQRTEQGDSAMYLCASSSWGGTEAFFGQGTRLTVV.

For the CDR3, the DNA is TGTGCCAGCAGCTTAGCCGGGGGGCAGGTTAGCTATGGCTACACCTTC. Its protein product is CASSLAGGQVSYGYTF. This chain connects TRBV7-9 to TRBJ1-2, with D possibly being TRBD1 (6 bases). The CDR3 totals 16 residues. The germline V gene encodes CDR1 SEHNR and CDR2 FQNEAQ (reference sequence). With 0 bases removed from V and 4 bases from J, the gap between germline ends came to 15 bases.

The table lists this clone with a count of one. The CDR3 is CASSTRKVANEKLFF. CDR3 nucleotides: TGTGCCAGCAGTACTAGAAAAGTGGCTAATGAAAAACTGTTTTTT. The chain couples TRBV2 to TRBJ1-4, with D unclear. The CDR3 covers 15 residues. Germline V CDR1 and CDR2: SNHLY, FYNNEI. Between the trimmed V and J ends, which lost 5 bases and 3 bases, there was a span of 13 bases.

A remark on this clone: This same CDR3 is encoded by further DNA sequences in the sample. V and J are TRBV3-1 (or the pseudogene TRBV3-2) and TRBJ2-3, with 13 bases fitting TRBD2. Germline CDR1 reads LGHDT; CDR2 reads YNNKEL (reference sequence). Trimming took 4 bases from V and 2 from J; bases not matched to a gene: 3. This CDR3 spans 16 amino acids. The CDR3 protein is CASSPGLAGATDTQYF. The CDR3 bases are TGTGCCAGCAGCCCTGGACTAGCGGGGGCCACAGATACGCAGTATTTT.

The chain carries TRBV3-1 (or the pseudogene TRBV3-2) and TRBJ2-7; 8 bases match TRBD1. Per the germline V gene, CDR1 is LGHDT and CDR2 is YNNKEL (reference sequence). V dropped 3 bases and J dropped 6; count of bases not matched to a gene: 13. The CDR3 sequence is 16 residues long. The CDR3 is CASSHPFPGQDPEQYF. CDR3 sequence (DNA): TGTGCCAGCAGCCACCCATTCCCGGGACAGGATCCCGAGCAGTACTTC.

This chain links TRBV5-4 with TRBJ2-7; D possibly corresponds to TRBD2 (7 bases). Germline V CDR1 and CDR2: SGHNT, YYREEE (reference sequence). The CDR3 is 16 residues long. Deletions cut 3 bases from V and 0 bases from J, with 16 bases between. The CDR3 sequence is CASSSGGGYSSYEQYF. CDR3 nucleotide sequence: TGTGCCAGCAGCTCAGGCGGGGGCTATAGCTCCTACGAGCAGTACTTC.

This rearrangement joins TRBV2 to TRBJ2-5, with 12 bases identical to TRBD1. Germline V gene lookup returns CDR1 SNHLY and CDR2 FYNNEI. CDR3 length: 15 residues. V trimming: 6 bases; J trimming: 5 bases; junction bases outside the gene matches: 7. The DNA for the CDR3 is TGTGCCAGCAGGGGGACAGGGGGCGTCGGGGAGACCCAGTACTTC. Amino acid sequence: CASRGTGGVGETQYF.

This chain uses TRBV29-1 with TRBJ1-1; D is ambiguous. Germline V lookup: CDR1 SQVTM, CDR2 ANQGSEA. The V end lost 5 bases, the J end lost 3 bases, and 13 bases lay between the germline ends. This CDR3 comprises 13 residues. CDR3 DNA sequence: TGCAGCGTTAGCCGAGGGTCGGACACTGAAGCTTTCTTT. Its protein product is CSVSRGSDTEAFF.

The rearrangement uses TRBV19 and TRBJ1-1; D remains ambiguous. Trimming pared 6 bases from V and 5 bases from J, leaving 13 bases between. CDR1 LNHDA and CDR2 SQIVND come from the germline V gene (reference sequence). This CDR3 has 13 residues. CDR3 coding DNA: TGTGCCAGTAGATCGAGGGCTGGGACTGAAGCTTTCTTT. It translates to CASRSRAGTEAFF.

The chain couples TRBV10-3 to TRBJ1-5; D not resolved. Trimming cost V 3 bases and J 1 base, with 7 bases left between them. CDR1 and CDR2 (germline): ENHRY, SYGVKD. The CDR3 runs 14 residues. The CDR3 coding sequence is TGTGCCATCAGTGATTTCGAGAGCAATCAGCCCCAGCATTTT. It codes for CAISDFESNQPQHF.

This rearrangement joins TRBV3-1 (or the pseudogene TRBV3-2) to TRBJ1-3; 7 nucleotides match TRBD1. The CDR3 has 18 residues. V lost 4 bases and J lost 0; bases outside the gene matches: 12. The germline V gene encodes CDR1 LGHDT and CDR2 YNNKEL (reference sequence). CDR3 region: CASSLTIWTGSSGNTIYF. CDR3 DNA: TGTGCCAGCAGCCTCACCATATGGACAGGCAGCTCTGGAAACACCATATATTTT.